Below are 30 T cell receptor beta chains sequenced from a single sample in a study of blood T cell repertoires in COVID-19. Using immunoSEQ multiplex PCR, the repertoire was profiled, and TCRdb retains in-frame clones only, with some absent. The sample lists approximately 310,000 clones; around 85% were seen once. Source material: PBMCs or T cells enriched from blood (not recorded which). The receptor source for this set is a woman in her twenties or thirties who had been exposed to COVID-19.

The chain has TRBV5-5 and TRBJ2-7, with 8 bases that match TRBD1. The CDR3 has 15 residues. Looked up from germline, CDR1 is SGHKS and CDR2 is YYEKEE (reference sequence). Trimming at V came to 1 base and at J to 1 base, leaving 4 bases not matched to a gene. The CDR3 loop is CASSLPTGESYEQYF. Here the CDR3 DNA reads TGTGCCAGCAGCTTGCCGACAGGGGAATCCTACGAGCAGTACTTC.

The chain uses TRBV7-8 and TRBJ1-2; weak D call: TRBD1 (6 bases). In germline, CDR1 is SGHVS, CDR2 FQNEAQ. CDR3 size: 14 residues. The germline V and J ends were trimmed by 5 bases and 0 bases, with 10 bases remaining between them. The CDR3 DNA reads as TGTGCCAGCAGCAAGGGGGTTACTAACTATGGCTACACCTTC. Its translation: CASSKGVTNYGYTF.

V gene TRBV29-1 combines with J gene TRBJ1-2; 7 nucleotides match TRBD1. Looked up from germline, CDR1 is SQVTM and CDR2 is ANQGSEA. CDR3 size: 13 residues. V shed 3 bases, J shed 2 bases, and the junction held 3 bases outside the gene matches. CDR3 amino acids: CSVEKQGNYGYTF. CDR3 in DNA: TGCAGCGTTGAGAAACAGGGGAACTATGGCTACACCTTC.

The rearrangement uses TRBV10-1 and TRBJ1-5; 7 nucleotides agree with TRBD1. CDR1 WNHNN and CDR2 SYGVQD come from the germline V gene (reference sequence). The CDR3 is 16 residues long. Germline trimming cut 2 bases from V and 0 bases from J; bases unmatched to any gene: 4. CDR3 sequence (DNA): TGCGCCAGCAGTGAGGGCAGGGGGGATAGCAATCAGCCCCAGCATTTT. Encoded protein: CASSEGRGDSNQPQHF.

J is TRBJ2-2 and V is TRBV19; D uncertain. The CDR3 spans 14 residues. The germline gives CDR1 LNHDA, CDR2 SQIVND (reference sequence). The germline V and J ends were trimmed by 4 bases and 1 base, with 7 bases remaining between them. CDR3 protein: CASSKIGNTGELFF. The CDR3 nucleotides read TGTGCCAGTAGTAAAATCGGGAACACCGGGGAGCTGTTTTTT.

The chain uses TRBV6-5 and TRBJ1-5; 8 bases line up with TRBD1. Germline trimming cut 7 bases from V and 2 bases from J; bases unmatched to any gene: 7. Germline assignment: CDR1 MNHEY and CDR2 SVGAGI. This CDR3 region has 15 residues. The CDR3 region is CASMLTGVGNQPQHF. As DNA, the CDR3 is TGTGCCAGCATGTTGACAGGGGTAGGCAATCAGCCCCAGCATTTT.

The rearrangement uses TRBV6-1 and TRBJ1-3; TRBD1 aligns across 8 bases. The junction had 4 bases not matched to a gene; V was cut back by 2 bases and J by 4 bases. This CDR3 region has 15 residues. Germline-derived CDR1 and CDR2 are MNHNS and SASEGT. CDR3 coding DNA: TGTGCCAGCAGTGAACAGGGGGCGGGAGGAAACACCATATATTTT. Translated, it gives CASSEQGAGGNTIYF.

This chain uses TRBV3-1 (or the pseudogene TRBV3-2) with TRBJ2-2; 8 positions agree with TRBD1. This CDR3 spans 15 amino acids. The germline V gene has CDR1 LGHDT and CDR2 YNNKEL (reference sequence). The trim removed 3 bases at V and 6 bases at J, leaving 6 bases unmatched. The DNA of the CDR3 is TGTGCCAGCAGCCACATGGACAGGGTGGCCGGGGAGCTGTTTTTT. As protein: CASSHMDRVAGELFF.

The chain has TRBV28 and TRBJ1-1; a weak D match, TRBD1 (5 bases). The CDR3 spans 13 residues. The germline CDR1 and CDR2 sequences are MDHEN and SYDVKM. Trimming took off 6 bases at V and 11 bases at J, with 19 bases between the two ends. In DNA form, the CDR3 reads TGTGCCAGCAGGAGGACAAGCGACCGTGAGGCTTTCTTT. This codes for CASRRTSDREAFF.

CDR3 sequence: CSVDLAGTDTQYF. The CDR3 DNA reads TGCAGCGTTGATCTAGCAGGCACAGATACGCAGTATTTT. This sequence joins TRBV29-1 and TRBJ2-3, with D possibly TRBD2 on 5 matching bases. Trimming shortened V by 3 bases and J by 1 base, and 8 bases separated the two germline ends. This CDR3 region has 13 residues. Germline CDR1 reads SQVTM; CDR2 reads ANQGSEA.

This clone was counted only a few times. CDR3 DNA: TGTGCCAGCAGCTTGACCCGGACAGGAGGTGATCAGCCCCAGCATTTT. This translates into CASSLTRTGGDQPQHF. This rearrangement joins TRBV5-5 to TRBJ1-5; TRBD1 matches 7 bases. The CDR3 consists of 16 residues. J was trimmed by 5 bases and V by 1 base; bases with no gene match: 9. From germline, CDR1 is SGHKS and CDR2 YYEKEE (reference sequence).

The V call is TRBV5-4, the J call TRBJ2-7; D is uncertain. Germline CDR1 reads SGHNT; CDR2 reads YYREEE (reference sequence). V was trimmed by 4 bases and J by 1 base, leaving 12 bases between them. The CDR3 totals 14 residues. DNA of the CDR3: TGTGCCAGCAGCCAATCCATTGTTTCCTACGAGCAGTACTTC. Protein: CASSQSIVSYEQYF.

J is TRBJ2-4 and V is TRBV28, with a possible D match to TRBD1 (6 bases). Germline-derived CDR1 and CDR2 are MDHEN and SYDVKM. This CDR3 is 17 amino acids long. V shed 10 bases and J shed 0 bases, with 22 bases lying between them. CDR3 amino acids: CATTLLSGAGAKNIQYF. The CDR3 nucleotides read TGTGCCACCACCCTATTGTCAGGGGCAGGAGCCAAAAACATTCAGTACTTC.

The chain carries TRBV5-6 and TRBJ2-5, with D tentatively TRBD2 (5 bases). The length of the CDR3 is 13 residues. The ends were cut back, 2 bases at V and 5 bases at J, with 10 bases in the middle. Germline V gene sequence: CDR1 SGHDT, CDR2 YYEEEE. CDR3 DNA sequence: TGTGCCAGCAGCTTTTTCGAGCGGGAGACCCAGTACTTC. Translation gives CASSFFERETQYF.

The V gene is TRBV12-3 or TRBV12-4, the J gene TRBJ2-5; 7 nucleotides line up with TRBD1. After removal of 6 bases from V and 4 bases from J, the junction contained 2 bases not matched to a gene. This CDR3 region has 12 residues. Here the CDR3 reads CASSHRGETQYF. As DNA, the CDR3 is TGTGCCAGCAGCCACAGGGGAGAGACCCAGTACTTC.

The V call is TRBV12-3 or TRBV12-4, the J call TRBJ1-2; the D gene is possibly TRBD1 (6 bases). Trimming took off 7 bases at V and 7 bases at J, with 13 bases between the two ends. This CDR3 is 12 amino acids long. The CDR3 reads CASTSHRVGYTF. The CDR3 DNA reads TGTGCCAGCACTTCTCACAGGGTTGGCTACACCTTC.

This chain connects TRBV5-1 to TRBJ1-2; D is possibly TRBD1 (5 bases). The CDR3 runs 16 residues. With 4 bases removed from V and 4 bases from J, the gap between germline ends came to 20 bases. The germline V gene has CDR1 SGHRS and CDR2 YFSETQ. The CDR3, as DNA: TGCGCCAGCAGCATAAACCGGGAGCGGGGCTTCTATGGCTACACCTTC. Amino acids: CASSINRERGFYGYTF.

The chain links TRBV3-1 (or the pseudogene TRBV3-2) to TRBJ1-2; unclear D gene. Trimming took off 2 bases at V and 8 bases at J, with 9 bases between the two ends. CDR1 LGHDT and CDR2 YNNKEL come from the germline V gene (reference sequence). This CDR3 region has 12 residues. CDR3 protein: CASSQTGRGYTF. The CDR3 nucleotides read TGTGCCAGCAGCCAAACGGGTAGAGGCTACACCTTC.

In DNA, the CDR3 is TGTGCCAGCAGCCCACGGCGGACAGCAACCTACGAGCAGTACTTC. It specifies CASSPRRTATYEQYF. This chain links TRBV7-2 with TRBJ2-7, with D maybe TRBD1 (6 bases). Germline assignment: CDR1 SGHTA and CDR2 FQGNSA. V dropped 5 bases and J dropped 2 bases, with 16 bases sitting between them. CDR3 length: 15 residues.

The V call is TRBV27, the J call TRBJ1-5, with D uncertain. The length of the CDR3 is 14 residues. Between the trimmed V and J ends, which lost 2 bases and 5 bases, there was a span of 10 bases. Looked up from germline, CDR1 is MNHEY and CDR2 is SMNVEV (reference sequence). The DNA of the CDR3 is TGTGCCAGCAGTTTAGAGGGTAACTATCAGCCCCAGCATTTT. Translation gives CASSLEGNYQPQHF.

This rearrangement joins TRBV2 to TRBJ1-5, with D unresolved. CDR1 is SNHLY and CDR2 is FYNNEI in the germline V gene. The ends were cut back, 4 bases at V and 0 bases at J, with 10 bases in the middle. The length of the CDR3 is 15 residues. The CDR3 coding sequence is TGTGCCAGCAGTGTCCCCGGGGTTAGCAATCAGCCCCAGCATTTT. The encoded protein is CASSVPGVSNQPQHF.

This clone appeared a single time. V usage is TRBV6-1 and J usage is TRBJ2-3; a possible D gene is TRBD1 (8 bases). Germline V lookup: CDR1 MNHNS, CDR2 SASEGT. This CDR3 has 14 residues. V was clipped by 2 bases and J by 11 bases, with 17 bases between them. CDR3 in DNA: TGTGCCAGCAGTGAAAACAGGGGGGGCCCGGAGCAGTATTTT. It translates to CASSENRGGPEQYF.

The rearrangement links TRBV12-3 or TRBV12-4 to TRBJ1-1; weak D call: TRBD1 (5 bases). V was pared by 5 bases and J by 1 base, with 8 bases between. This CDR3 is 13 amino acids long. CDR3 sequence (DNA): TGTGCCAGCAGTGGAGACAGGAACACTGAAGCTTTCTTT. This sequence encodes CASSGDRNTEAFF.

The chain is built from TRBV30 and TRBJ1-3; D not resolved. Germline V gene sequence: CDR1 GTSNPN, CDR2 SVGIG (reference sequence). There are 17 residues in the CDR3. Deletions cut 2 bases from V and 0 bases from J, with 17 bases between. The CDR3 spells CAWSPTLAGYSGNTIYF. In nucleotides, the CDR3 is TGTGCCTGGAGTCCTACCCTGGCAGGTTACTCTGGAAACACCATATATTTT. The full variable domain, with the rest looked up from reference TRBV30 and TRBJ1-3, is SQTIHQWPATLVQPVGSPLSLECTVEGTSNPNLYWYRQAAGRGLQLLFYSVGIGQISSEVPQNLSASRPQDRQFILSSKKLLLSDSGFYLCAWSPTLAGYSGNTIYFGEGSWLTVV.

The CDR3 DNA reads TGCGCCAGCAGCTTGGCGGGACAGGGCATCACTGAAGCTTTCTTT. It encodes CASSLAGQGITEAFF. This chain connects TRBV5-1 to TRBJ1-1; 9 positions agree with TRBD1. V trimming: 0 bases; J trimming: 4 bases; junction bases outside the gene matches: 4. CDR1 and CDR2 (germline): SGHRS, YFSETQ. The CDR3 length is 15 residues.

The rearrangement uses TRBV7-9 and TRBJ2-1; D not resolved. Trimming removed 1 base from V and 10 bases from J, with 14 bases in between. Germline assignment: CDR1 SEHNR and CDR2 FQNEAQ (reference sequence). The CDR3 is 14 residues long. CDR3 coding DNA: TGTGCCAGCAGCTTAGTCGCTGTTGACGGGGAGCAGTTCTTC. Translation gives CASSLVAVDGEQFF. Drawing the rest from reference TRBV7-9 and TRBJ2-1, the complete variable domain is DTGVSQNPRHKITKRGQNVTFRCDPISEHNRLYWYRQTLGQGPEFLTYFQNEAQLEKSRLLSDRFSAERPKGSFSTLEIQRTEQGDSAMYLCASSLVAVDGEQFFGPGTRLTVL.

This clone was detected only once. CDR3 in amino acids: CASSFGTTGEKLFF. The CDR3 DNA follows: TGTGCCAGCAGTTTTGGTACCACCGGGGAAAAACTGTTTTTT. The rearrangement joins TRBV28 to TRBJ1-4; D gene unclear. Germline V CDR1 and CDR2: MDHEN, SYDVKM. The CDR3 covers 14 residues. V gave up 3 bases and J gave up 8 bases, with 13 bases separating them.

V and J are TRBV5-5 and TRBJ2-7; D remains ambiguous. This CDR3 comprises 13 residues. The V end lost 0 bases, the J end lost 2 bases, and 6 bases lay between the germline ends. Germline-derived CDR1 and CDR2 are SGHKS and YYEKEE (reference sequence). CDR3 sequence (DNA): TGTGCCAGCAGCTTGGCGACAACCTACGAGCAGTACTTC. Protein sequence: CASSLATTYEQYF.

V usage is TRBV28 and J usage is TRBJ2-2; 7 bases agree with TRBD2. Germline V CDR1 and CDR2: MDHEN, SYDVKM. CDR3 length: 14 amino acids. V lost 8 bases, J lost 4 bases, and 7 bases stayed unmatched. CDR3 nucleotide sequence: TGTGCCAGCCGGACTAGGCACCTCACCGGGGAGCTGTTTTTT. Its protein is CASRTRHLTGELFF.

The DNA for the CDR3 is TGTGCCAGTAGTATAGGACACGGAAGCACCGGGGAGCTGTTTTTT. Protein product: CASSIGHGSTGELFF. The gene calls are TRBV19 and TRBJ2-2; no firm D call. V dropped 1 base and J dropped 4 bases, with 10 bases sitting between them. CDR1 is LNHDA, CDR2 SQIVND, per germline (reference sequence). The length of the CDR3 is 15 residues. Full variable domain (remainder filled in from reference TRBV19 and TRBJ2-2): DGGITQSPKYLFRKEGQNVTLSCEQNLNHDAMYWYRQDPGQGLRLIYYSQIVNDFQKGDIAEGYSVSREKKESFPLTVTSAQKNPTAFYLCASSIGHGSTGELFFGEGSRLTVL.